This T cell receptor beta chain was captured in a study of technical replicates of blood from a handful of donors. CDR3 length: 13 residues. V lost 3 bases to trimming and J lost 6 bases; unmatched junction nucleotides: 2. The germline V gene has CDR1 SGDLS and CDR2 YYNGEE. The method was immunoSEQ multiplex PCR; TCRdb's version includes in-frame clones alone and lacks a portion of them. This sample carries about 74,000 clones, approximately 75% of them seen once, and the ten largest clones take roughly 4%. The receptor was isolated from a human donor in good health. Some clones in this sample may be carry-over from other donors' samples. The chain joins TRBV9 to TRBJ1-5; 8 bases agree with TRBD1. The sample consisted of PBMCs. The CDR3 region is CASSATGVQPQHF. In nucleotides, the CDR3 is TGTGCCAGCAGCGCGACAGGGGTTCAGCCCCAGCATTTT.